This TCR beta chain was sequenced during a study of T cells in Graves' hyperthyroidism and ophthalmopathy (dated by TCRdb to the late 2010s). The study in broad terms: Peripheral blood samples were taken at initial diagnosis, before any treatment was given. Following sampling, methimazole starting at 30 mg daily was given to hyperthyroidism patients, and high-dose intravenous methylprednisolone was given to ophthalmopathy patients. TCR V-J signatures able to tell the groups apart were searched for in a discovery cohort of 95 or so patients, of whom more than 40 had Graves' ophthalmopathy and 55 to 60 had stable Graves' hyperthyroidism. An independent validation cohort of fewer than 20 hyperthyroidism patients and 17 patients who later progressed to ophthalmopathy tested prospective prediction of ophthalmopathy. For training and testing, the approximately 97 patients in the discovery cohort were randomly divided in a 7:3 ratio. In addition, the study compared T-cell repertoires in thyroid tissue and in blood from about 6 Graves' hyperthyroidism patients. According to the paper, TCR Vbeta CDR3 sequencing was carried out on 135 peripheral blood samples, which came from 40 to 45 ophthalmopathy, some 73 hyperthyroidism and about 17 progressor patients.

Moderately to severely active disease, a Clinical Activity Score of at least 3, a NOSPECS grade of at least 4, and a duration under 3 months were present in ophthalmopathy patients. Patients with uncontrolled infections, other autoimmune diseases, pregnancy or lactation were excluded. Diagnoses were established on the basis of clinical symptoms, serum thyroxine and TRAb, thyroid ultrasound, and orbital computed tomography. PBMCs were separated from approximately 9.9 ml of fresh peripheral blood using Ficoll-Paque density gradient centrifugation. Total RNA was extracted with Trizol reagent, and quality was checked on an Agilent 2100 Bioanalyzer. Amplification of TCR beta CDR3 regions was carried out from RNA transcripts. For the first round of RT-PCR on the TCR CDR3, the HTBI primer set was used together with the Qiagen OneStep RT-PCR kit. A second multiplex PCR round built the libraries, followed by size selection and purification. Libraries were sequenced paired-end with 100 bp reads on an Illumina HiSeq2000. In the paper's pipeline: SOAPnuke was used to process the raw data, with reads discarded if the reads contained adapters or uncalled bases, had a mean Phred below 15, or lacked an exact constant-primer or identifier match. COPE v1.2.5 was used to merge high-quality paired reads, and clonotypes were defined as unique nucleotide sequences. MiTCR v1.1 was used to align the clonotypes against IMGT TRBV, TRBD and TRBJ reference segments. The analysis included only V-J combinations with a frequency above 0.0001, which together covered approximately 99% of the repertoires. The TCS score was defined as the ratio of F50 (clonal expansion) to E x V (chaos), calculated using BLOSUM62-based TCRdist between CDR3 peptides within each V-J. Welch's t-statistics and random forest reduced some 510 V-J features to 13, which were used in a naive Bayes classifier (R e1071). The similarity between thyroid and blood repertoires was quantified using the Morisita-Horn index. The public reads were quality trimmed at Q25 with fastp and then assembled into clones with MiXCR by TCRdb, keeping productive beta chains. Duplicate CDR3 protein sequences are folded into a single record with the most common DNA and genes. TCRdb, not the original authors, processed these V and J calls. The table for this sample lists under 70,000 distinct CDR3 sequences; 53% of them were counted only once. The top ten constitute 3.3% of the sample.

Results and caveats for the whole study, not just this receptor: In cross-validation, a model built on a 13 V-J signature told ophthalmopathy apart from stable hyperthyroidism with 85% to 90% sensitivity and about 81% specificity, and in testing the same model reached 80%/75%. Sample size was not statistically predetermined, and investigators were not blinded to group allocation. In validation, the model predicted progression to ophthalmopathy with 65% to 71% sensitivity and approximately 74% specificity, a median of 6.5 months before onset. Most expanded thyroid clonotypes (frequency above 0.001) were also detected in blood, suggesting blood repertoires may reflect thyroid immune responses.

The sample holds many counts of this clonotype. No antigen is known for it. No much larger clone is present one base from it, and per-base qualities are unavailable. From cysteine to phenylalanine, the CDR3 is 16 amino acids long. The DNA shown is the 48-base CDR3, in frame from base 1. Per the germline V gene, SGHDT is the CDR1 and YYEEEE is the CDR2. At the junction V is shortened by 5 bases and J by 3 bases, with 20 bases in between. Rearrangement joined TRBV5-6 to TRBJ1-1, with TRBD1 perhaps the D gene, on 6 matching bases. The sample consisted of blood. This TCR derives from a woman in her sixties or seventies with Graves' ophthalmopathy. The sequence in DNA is TGTGCCAGCAGATCCGGAGTATGGAGGGGGTACACTGAAGCTTTCTTT. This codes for CASRSGVWRGYTEAFF.